Described below is a single T cell receptor beta chain sequence and its context. This clone's antigen is unknown. Base qualities are not recorded, but no much larger clone differs from it by a single base. TCR beta CDR3 regions were sequenced from DNA using the immunoSEQ Assay. Turning to the authors' computational methods: To compute T cell density, TCR beta template counts were normalized to usable DNA, which was estimated by amplifying housekeeping genes. Using the preseqR package, richness was estimated by extrapolating to 120,000 templates for tissue samples and 400,000 templates for PBMC samples. Clonality was calculated as one minus Pielou's evenness. Tissue-enriched TCRs were identified by differential abundance testing using productive amino-acid clonotypes, minimum total count 5 and alpha 0.1. The Jaccard Index and the Morisita Overlap Index were used to measure how much the repertoires overlapped between compartments. GLIPH grouped TCR beta CDR3s together with public tetramer-defined viral CDR3s, and a viral motif had to include at least three viral sequences and show V-gene enrichment. Imported from immuneACCESS, the table was reduced by TCRdb to in-frame sequences with V and J called. These copies leave out some clones; in studies compared against another copy, an unresolved V gene accounts for under half, and the cause of the remainder is not known. The V and J calls and clone size come from that table; D and trimming were worked out from the DNA. In all, the sample holds about 52,000 clones, and roughly 86% of those were seen once. The ten largest clonotypes hold around 16% of the sample.

At diagnosis, tumor, uninvolved tumor-adjacent lung and peripheral blood were collected and then preserved as a mix of FFPE and fresh-frozen material. For TCR repertoire profiling, the blood samples were analyzed as peripheral blood mononuclear cells. After removal of 5 bases from V and 6 bases from J, the junction retains 7 bases not matched to a gene. The CDR3 covers 16 residues, taking in both the cysteine and the phenylalanine. The retained sequence is limited to the CDR3, 48 bases, with the frame set at the first base. For CDR1 and CDR2, the germline V gene (reference sequence) lists PRHDT and FYEKMQ. The data originate from a study of T cells in localized non-small cell lung cancer (dated by TCRdb to 2020 to 2021). Context from the whole study: The study examined T cell repertoires in roughly 240 patients with early-stage NSCLC and compared tumors with uninvolved tumor-adjacent lungs. The cohort was made up of fewer than 250 treatment-naive NSCLC patients whose localized lung tumors had been resected. Of the NSCLC patients, about 130 were male and some 97 were female, and the mean age was around 66 years. Results the study describes overall, beyond this receptor: A median of roughly 60 of the top 100 tumor clones were detected in paired uninvolved adjacent lung, and around 27 of these tumor clones were also found among the top 100 clones of the paired uninvolved adjacent lung. Because the study design was exploratory, TCR variables were selected using unadjusted p-values without false-discovery rate correction. Multi-region tumor sequencing was not performed, so intratumor heterogeneity could not be excluded. The highest T cell clonality was observed in uninvolved tumor-adjacent lung, where clonality exceeded that of tumor, suggesting that antigenic responses were more focused in uninvolved tumor-adjacent lung. Higher T cell density in blood was associated with longer overall survival, whereas higher clonality in adjacent lung was associated with shorter survival.

This sequence was found in a female donor with stage II lung adenocarcinoma. The rearrangement combines TRBV13 with TRBJ2-3, and 14 bases in between align with TRBD2. Sequenced here: PBMCs, sampled before any cancer treatment. The DNA sequence follows: TGTGCCAGCAGCGCCGGACTAGCGGGGGGAGGGGATACGCAGTATTTT. Protein translation: CASSAGLAGGGDTQYF.